This entry is about one TCR beta chain. Its target is not known. The CDR3 extends over 17 amino acids. J lost 0 bases, V lost 5 bases, and 10 bases had no gene match. Per the germline V gene, CDR1 is LNHDA and CDR2 is SQIVND (reference sequence). The data were obtained in a study of regulatory T cells in long-lasting Graves disease. Study as a whole: To qualify as persistent, Graves' disease required over 5 years of antithyroid drugs with positive TSH receptor antibodies. Study observations and caveats: Peripheral blood was the sole material, not thyroid tissue. TRBV28, TRBJ1-2 and TRBJ2-5 were favored in persistent disease.

CDR3-region Arm-PCR and iRepertoire HTBI primers produced the TCR beta libraries. TCRdb fed the multiplex PCR reads into MiXCR, producing one record per CDR3 protein. The sample yields about half a million distinct CDR3 sequences, approximately 23% seen once. Specified time point: persistent/refractory GD, antithyroid drugs over 5 years with positive TRAb. The TCR library was made from RNA extracted from PBMCs. The genes are TRBV19 and TRBJ1-5; 7 positions agree with TRBD1. Sample: peripheral blood mononuclear cells (PBMCs), taken when the disease was refractory, from a patient treated with antithyroid drugs. The clonotype was recovered from a female donor with Graves disease. The CDR3 DNA sequence: TGTGCCAGTAGTGGCCAGGGGGAGTTCCATAGCAATCAGCCCCAGCATTTT. Encoded protein: CASSGQGEFHSNQPQHF.